This TCR beta chain is drawn from a study of CD8+ T cells in alopecia areata. Per germline, CDR1 SQVTM and CDR2 ANQGSEA. V was clipped by 4 bases and J by 5 bases; unmatched bases: 1. CDR3 length: 12 residues. This clone was seen a handful of times. Reverse transcribed after extraction, RNA yielded cDNA as the sequencing template. The method was immunoSEQ multiplex PCR; TCRdb's version includes in-frame clones alone and lacks a portion of them. The data hold some 200,000 clones, with about three fifths observed a single time. The sample's treatment: oral pan-JAK inhibitor, 5-10 mg twice daily. The specimen was CD4+ T cells sorted from blood, collected at week 4, from a patient treated with tofacitinib. This clonotype was obtained from a human donor with alopecia areata. The chain is built from TRBV29-1 and TRBJ1-1; 10 nucleotides match TRBD1. The CDR3 DNA is TGCAGCGTTGTGGGACAGGGGACTGAAGCTTTCTTT. This encodes CSVVGQGTEAFF.